This T cell receptor (beta chain) was captured by sequencing in a study of graft-versus-host responses after intestinal transplantation. Study information: Uniformly, recipients were administered anti-thymocyte globulin induction with subsequent tacrolimus and steroids for approximately three years.

General study points: GvH clones surfaced in recipient marrow, some emerging earlier in ileum or blood. Where graft-donor T cell macrochimerism was present, patients had high graft-versus-host to host-versus-graft clonal ratios in allografts.

With respect to this clone: The antigen remains undetermined.

In germline, CDR1 is LNHDA, CDR2 SQIVND (reference sequence). Trimming took 6 bases from V and 0 from J; bases not matched to a gene: 13. This CDR3 has 18 residues. Sequencing used immunoSEQ multiplex PCR; TCRdb keeps in-frame clones, though not all of them. Here the sample spans under 75,000 clones, roughly 90% being singletons. The chain employs TRBV19 and TRBJ2-1; 8 bases fit TRBD2. Sequenced here: unstimulated CD8+ T cells sorted from spleen or lymph node cells, sampled before transplant. This TCR derives from a human donor who was the organ donor for an intestinal transplant. In DNA, the CDR3 is TGTGCCAGTAGAAAACTAGCGGACGAATCCTACTCCTACAATGAGCAGTTCTTC. It is translated as CASRKLADESYSYNEQFF.